Given below is one TCR beta chain in context. Its antigen remains unidentified. The data are from a study of T cells after posttransplantation cyclophosphamide. Study-level points and caveats: Donor-recipient repertoire similarity was low at 1-2 months, rising over year one.

CDR1 is MNHEY and CDR2 is SMNVEV in the germline V gene (reference sequence). V lost 2 bases, J lost 1 base, and 14 bases stayed unmatched. The CDR3 is made up of 21 amino acids. Clones were sequenced by immunoSEQ multiplex PCR, and TCRdb holds only the in-frame ones, with some missing. In the table there are 23,000 or so clones, approximately 98% of which are singletons. The TCR comes from a man aged 40-55 years in good health, CMV-negative, and a related stem cell transplant donor. The rearrangement links TRBV27 to TRBJ2-5, with 15 bases identical to TRBD2. Sequencing was carried out using naive CD8+ T cells sorted from PBMCs. CDR3 in amino acids: CASSLRWSYGLAGGFQETQYF. CDR3 sequence (DNA): TGTGCCAGCAGTTTACGGTGGAGCTACGGACTAGCGGGAGGGTTCCAAGAGACCCAGTACTTC.